The 32 T cell receptor beta chains given below trace back to one sample, sequenced in a study of human T cells and chemical hapten exposure. TCRdb ran MiXCR on the 5' RACE reads and lists one entry per CDR3 protein. The sample has 130,000 or so distinct CDR3 sequences, roughly 4.1% seen once; the top ten hold over 1.3%. Extraction yielded total RNA from whole blood (unfractionated). The receptors were sampled from a female donor in good health.

This chain joins TRBV4-1 and TRBJ1-4, with TRBD1 identical over 7 bases. Per germline, CDR1 MGHRA and CDR2 YSYEKL. The J segment lost 0 bases and the V segment lost 2 bases, leaving 9 bases of the junction unmatched. This CDR3 region has 18 residues. CDR3 nucleotide sequence: TGCGCCAGCAGCCAATACAGGGGTTCTTACGCAACTAATGAAAAACTGTTTTTT. Amino acid sequence: CASSQYRGSYATNEKLFF.

At least ten counts were recorded for this clonotype. V is TRBV12-3 or TRBV12-4 and J is TRBJ2-1; the D is unclear. Trimming stripped 3 bases from V and 12 bases from J, with 12 bases between. The CDR3 sequence is 12 residues long. The CDR3 reads CASSFGQRMQFF. The CDR3 DNA is TGTGCCAGCAGTTTCGGGCAGCGCATGCAGTTCTTC.

Only a few counts were recorded for this clonotype. The CDR3 here is CATSSRTPGQDLYGYTF. The CDR3 DNA is TGTGCCACCAGCAGTAGGACCCCGGGACAGGATCTCTATGGCTACACCTTC. The chain is built from TRBV15 and TRBJ1-2; 8 nucleotides match TRBD1. Trimming took 3 bases from V and 4 from J; bases not matched to a gene: 13. Germline CDR1 and CDR2: LNHNV and YYDKDF (reference sequence). The length of the CDR3 is 17 residues.

There are many counts of this clonotype. V and J are TRBV29-1 and TRBJ1-1; D unresolved. V was trimmed by 5 bases and J by 7 bases, leaving 14 bases between them. This CDR3 region has 12 residues. CDR1 SQVTM and CDR2 ANQGSEA come from the germline V gene. The CDR3 DNA reads TGCAGCGTTCGTGGTACCGGCTATGAAGCTTTCTTT. Protein sequence: CSVRGTGYEAFF.

As to this clonotype: One base away lies a much larger clone, so this may be a sequencing read error. V and J are TRBV12-3 or TRBV12-4 and TRBJ2-7; D uncertain. Trimming left V 1 base short and J 5 bases short, with 18 bases between. This CDR3 comprises 16 residues. The CDR3 DNA reads TGTGCCAGCAGTTTAGGGGTCGGAGTCGGAACCGACGAGCAGTACTTC. This gives the protein CASSLGVGVGTDEQYF.

This clonotype was counted many times. The V gene is TRBV5-5, the J gene TRBJ1-1, with 7 bases matching TRBD1. The CDR3 consists of 15 residues. J lost 3 bases, V lost 3 bases, and 8 bases had no gene match. Germline loops: CDR1 SGHKS, CDR2 YYEKEE (reference sequence). CDR3 sequence (DNA): TGTGCCAGCAGCTCCCTTTCAGGGGGTTACACTGAAGCTTTCTTT. Translated, it gives CASSSLSGGYTEAFF.

This clonotype was seen a few times. The CDR3 end shows no conserved phenylalanine or tryptophan, and so a read error is likely. The DNA is left out, because the CDR3 cannot be placed on it with certainty; the CDR3 is given as TCRdb lists it. V usage is TRBV12-3 or TRBV12-4 and J usage is TRBJ1-2; the table's D call, TRBD1, has no DNA check behind it. The CDR3 numbers 17 amino acids, ends counted. The CDR3 spells CASSLLRTGRTGSRPTV.

The chain carries TRBV4-2 and TRBJ2-3; 7 nucleotides line up with TRBD2. This CDR3 comprises 16 residues. The germline V gene encodes CDR1 LGHNA and CDR2 YNFKEQ. V shed 0 bases, J shed 6 bases, and the junction held 9 bases outside the gene matches. CDR3 nucleotides: TGTGCCAGCAGCCAAGATTTGGGGGGGAGGGCGGATACGCAGTATTTT. Protein: CASSQDLGGRADTQYF.

This clonotype has a count of ten or more. CDR3 in amino acids: CASSSPDRGLEQYF. CDR3 DNA: TGTGCCAGCAGTTCCCCGGACAGGGGCCTCGAGCAGTACTTC. The genes are TRBV12-3 or TRBV12-4 and TRBJ2-7, with TRBD1 matching over 9 bases. V shed 4 bases, J shed 6 bases, and the junction held 7 bases outside the gene matches. The CDR3 totals 14 residues.

This clonotype was seen ten or more times. The chain employs TRBV19 and TRBJ2-7; D is possibly TRBD2 (5 bases). The CDR3 totals 12 residues. Germline V gene data show CDR1 as LNHDA and CDR2 as SQIVND (reference sequence). CDR3 DNA: TGTGCTACCGGTAGGAGGAACTACGAGCAGTACTTC. It yields the protein CATGRRNYEQYF.

At least ten counts were recorded for this clonotype. V gene TRBV7-8 combines with J gene TRBJ2-1; 12 bases match TRBD2. The germline V gene encodes CDR1 SGHVS and CDR2 FQNEAQ. This CDR3 region has 18 residues. V gave up 3 bases and J gave up 9 bases; unmatched junction bases: 15. CDR3 region: CASSFGLAGSPVDTEQFF. The CDR3 coding sequence is TGTGCCAGCAGCTTCGGACTAGCGGGGTCCCCGGTGGATACTGAGCAGTTCTTC. The whole variable domain, remainder taken from reference TRBV7-8 and TRBJ2-1, is GAGVSQSPRYKVAKRGQDVALRCDPISGHVSLFWYQQALGQGPEFLTYFQNEAQLDKSGLPSDRFFAERPEGSVSTLKIQRTQQEDSAVYLCASSFGLAGSPVDTEQFFGPGTRLTVL.

This clonotype occurred many times. This chain joins TRBV2 and TRBJ2-7; tentative D call: TRBD2 (6 bases). Germline CDR1 SNHLY, CDR2 FYNNEI. The length of the CDR3 is 15 residues. V lost 3 bases to trimming and J lost 5 bases, with 17 bases between them. The CDR3 DNA follows: TGTGCCAGCAGTGATGCTCGGCGGGGTTTGGACGAGCAGTACTTC. This gives the protein CASSDARRGLDEQYF.

About this clonotype: A single base separates this from a much larger clone, so it may be a read error. The chain combines TRBV6-2 or TRBV6-3 with TRBJ2-7, with 7 bases matching TRBD1. V shed 7 bases and J 5 bases; nucleotides not matched to a gene: 14. The CDR3 is 15 residues long. Per germline, CDR1 MNHEY and CDR2 SVGEGT. The CDR3 reads CASTDRDRGFDEQYF. CDR3 DNA sequence: TGTGCCAGCACCGACCGGGACAGAGGATTCGACGAGCAGTACTTC.

This clonotype has a count of ten or more. This sequence joins TRBV7-9 and TRBJ2-5; 11 bases match TRBD2. Germline loops: CDR1 SEHNR, CDR2 FQNEAQ (reference sequence). V lost 5 bases and J lost 6; bases outside the gene matches: 14. The CDR3 extends over 17 amino acids. This chain's CDR3 is CASSPPLQPSGGKTQYF. The CDR3 DNA reads as TGTGCCAGCAGCCCGCCCCTCCAGCCTAGCGGGGGGAAGACCCAGTACTTC.

This clonotype was observed many times. The rearrangement uses TRBV7-8 and TRBJ2-6, with 10 bases identical to TRBD1. The CDR3 covers 17 residues. V shed 3 bases, J shed 2 bases, and the junction held 4 bases outside the gene matches. Germline V gene lookup returns CDR1 SGHVS and CDR2 FQNEAQ. Written as DNA, the CDR3 is TGTGCCAGCAGCTTTAGACAGGGGGCTGCTGGGGCCAACGTCCTGACTTTC. Residues: CASSFRQGAAGANVLTF.

Ten or more counts support this clonotype. This chain joins TRBV5-1 and TRBJ1-2; 11 positions agree with TRBD1. The CDR3 totals 15 residues. V lost 4 bases, J lost 8 bases, and 10 bases stayed unmatched. Germline V CDR1 and CDR2: SGHRS, YFSETQ. As DNA, the CDR3 is TGCGCCAGCAGCCCCGGCGGACAGGGGGCGTTGGGCTACACCTTC. Its protein product is CASSPGGQGALGYTF. The full variable domain, its missing parts supplied by reference TRBV5-1 and TRBJ1-2, is KAGVTQTPRYLIKTRGQQVTLSCSPISGHRSVSWYQQTPGQGLQFLFEYFSETQRNKGNFPGRFSGRQFSNSRSEMNVSTLELGDSALYLCASSPGGQGALGYTFGSGTRLTVV.

In this sample, this clonotype turned up many times. V gene TRBV20-1 combines with J gene TRBJ2-3, with 14 bases fitting TRBD2. The trim removed 3 bases at V and 4 bases at J, leaving 6 bases unmatched. The CDR3 is made up of 16 amino acids. CDR1 is DFQATT, CDR2 SNEGSKA, per germline (reference sequence). CDR3 amino acids: CSASLGLAGASDTQYF. In DNA, the CDR3 is TGCAGTGCTAGCCTGGGACTAGCGGGGGCTTCAGATACGCAGTATTTT.

The genes are TRBV7-8 and TRBJ2-5, with 8 bases fitting TRBD2. The CDR3 spans 17 residues. Per the germline V gene, CDR1 is SGHVS and CDR2 is FQNEAQ. V lost 0 bases and J lost 5; bases outside the gene matches: 11. CDR3 protein: CASSLAFAGGWGETQYF. The CDR3 region has the DNA TGTGCCAGCAGCTTAGCTTTCGCGGGGGGTTGGGGGGAGACCCAGTACTTC.

This clonotype was found many times. V usage is TRBV3-1 and J usage is TRBJ1-3; D remains unclear. The CDR3 length is 17 residues. The germline V gene encodes CDR1 LGHDT and CDR2 YNNKEL (reference sequence). V was cut by 0 bases and J by 0 bases, with 12 bases left in between. The CDR3 is CASSQDDRVFSGNTIYF. CDR3 in DNA: TGTGCCAGCAGCCAAGACGATCGAGTTTTCTCTGGAAACACCATATATTTT.

Remarks on this clonotype: A much bigger clone sits one base away, suggesting this may be a read error. CDR3 coding DNA: TGTGCCTCCAGTTTGACTTACAGGGAAGGCGAGCAGTACTTC. Its protein is CASSLTYREGEQYF. The V call is TRBV15, the J call TRBJ2-7, with TRBD1 as a possible D gene (6 bases). Germline V gene lookup returns CDR1 LNHNV and CDR2 YYDKDF (reference sequence). The CDR3 loop spans 14 amino acids.

This clonotype was observed at least ten times. The V call is TRBV12-3 or TRBV12-4, the J call TRBJ2-3; D possibly corresponds to TRBD1 (6 bases). This CDR3 comprises 15 residues. V shed 3 bases and J shed 2 bases, with 12 bases lying between them. Written as DNA, the CDR3 is TGTGCCAGCAGTTTTCGGACAGCCTACACAGATACGCAGTATTTT. It codes for CASSFRTAYTDTQYF.

This clonotype was seen at least ten times. The chain uses TRBV11-2 and TRBJ2-1; D unclear. The germline gives CDR1 SGHAT, CDR2 FQNNGV. There are 15 residues in the CDR3. V was shortened by 4 bases and J by 0 bases, with 10 bases between the two germline ends. As DNA, the CDR3 is TGTGCCAGCAGCTCCGTGGCGAGCTCCTACAATGAGCAGTTCTTC. Its protein is CASSSVASSYNEQFF.

This clonotype has ten or more counts. V and J are TRBV7-9 and TRBJ1-2; unclear D gene. With 0 bases removed from V and 13 bases from J, the gap between germline ends came to 21 bases. Germline V gene data show CDR1 as SEHNR and CDR2 as FQNEAQ (reference sequence). The CDR3 sequence is 15 residues long. The CDR3 region has the DNA TGTGCCAGCAGCTTAGCGAGTTATAACGAAAGAACTTGCACCTTC. Protein sequence: CASSLASYNERTCTF.

This clonotype came up a few times. A clone one base away is much larger, so this may be a read error. The chain combines TRBV28 with TRBJ2-7; 9 bases fit TRBD1. CDR1 MDHEN and CDR2 SYDVKM come from the germline V gene. CDR3 length: 15 amino acids. Here the CDR3 DNA reads TGTGTCAGCCGCTATATTGAACAGGGGGCGGTGGAGCAGTACTTC. Its protein product is CVSRYIEQGAVEQYF.

This clonotype turned up a few times. The rearrangement joins TRBV10-1 to TRBJ2-5; 11 bases line up with TRBD2. This CDR3 has 21 amino acids. Germline trimming cut 2 bases from V and 0 bases from J; bases unmatched to any gene: 17. The germline V gene has CDR1 WNHNN and CDR2 SYGVQD (reference sequence). The CDR3 region is CASSEPSGLADTQGNQETQYF. CDR3 DNA: TGCGCCAGCAGTGAGCCATCGGGACTAGCGGACACCCAAGGAAACCAAGAGACCCAGTACTTC.

This clonotype has a count of ten or more. The J gene is TRBJ2-7, the V gene TRBV10-3; 9 nucleotides align to TRBD1. CDR1 ENHRY and CDR2 SYGVKD come from the germline V gene. V lost 8 bases to trimming and J lost 4 bases; unmatched junction nucleotides: 0. This CDR3 has 11 amino acids. The CDR3: CAIGQGYEQYF. The CDR3, as DNA: TGTGCCATCGGACAGGGGTACGAGCAGTACTTC.

The chain's CDR3 is CASSPPRGAYTF. The CDR3 nucleotides are TGTGCCAGCTCACCACCACGGGGGGCGTACACCTTC. This rearrangement joins TRBV18 to TRBJ1-2, with TRBD1 as a possible D gene (6 bases). V gave up 0 bases and J gave up 11 bases, with 10 bases separating them. The CDR3 is made up of 12 amino acids. The V gene's germline CDR1 is KGHSH and CDR2 LQKENI.

This clonotype has a count of ten or more. The rearrangement joins TRBV7-2 to TRBJ1-1, with D maybe TRBD1 (5 bases). The CDR3 is made up of 14 amino acids. The ends were cut back, 3 bases at V and 1 base at J, with 9 bases in the middle. Germline CDR1 SGHTA, CDR2 FQGNSA. CDR3 amino acids: CASSFITGNTEAFF. CDR3 sequence (DNA): TGTGCCAGCAGCTTCATAACAGGGAACACTGAAGCTTTCTTT.

This clonotype was seen ten or more times. V gene TRBV9 combines with J gene TRBJ2-5; possibly TRBD2 for D (5 bases). Germline V gene lookup returns CDR1 SGDLS and CDR2 YYNGEE. The CDR3 spans 14 residues. Trimming shortened V by 0 bases and J by 9 bases, and 15 bases separated the two germline ends. The CDR3 protein is CASSVGRLAVAQYF. Written as DNA, the CDR3 is TGTGCCAGCAGCGTAGGAAGGCTAGCCGTTGCCCAGTACTTC.

The J gene is TRBJ2-5, the V gene TRBV7-3, with D unclear. This CDR3 has 13 residues. The germline gives CDR1 SGHTA, CDR2 FQGTGA. V dropped 2 bases and J dropped 2 bases, with 6 bases sitting between them. For the CDR3, the DNA is TGTGCCAGCAGCTTAGTGCCACAAGAGACCCAGTACTTC. Protein sequence: CASSLVPQETQYF.

This clonotype was detected many times. The V and J genes are TRBV12-3 or TRBV12-4 and TRBJ2-2; 8 bases align to TRBD2. The CDR3 extends over 14 amino acids. The J segment lost 4 bases and the V segment lost 7 bases, leaving 5 bases of the junction unmatched. This CDR3 is CASTGGLSTGELFF. The CDR3 DNA reads TGTGCCAGCACGGGGGGGTTAAGCACCGGGGAGCTGTTTTTT.

This clonotype was observed at least ten times. The V gene is TRBV7-8, the J gene TRBJ2-3; 9 bases line up with TRBD2. V lost 4 bases to trimming and J lost 2 bases; unmatched junction nucleotides: 7. The CDR3 extends over 16 amino acids. Germline lookup yields CDR1 SGHVS and CDR2 FQNEAQ. This chain's CDR3 is CASSWNLAGTTDTQYF. The CDR3 DNA reads TGTGCCAGCAGCTGGAACCTAGCGGGGACCACAGATACGCAGTATTTT.